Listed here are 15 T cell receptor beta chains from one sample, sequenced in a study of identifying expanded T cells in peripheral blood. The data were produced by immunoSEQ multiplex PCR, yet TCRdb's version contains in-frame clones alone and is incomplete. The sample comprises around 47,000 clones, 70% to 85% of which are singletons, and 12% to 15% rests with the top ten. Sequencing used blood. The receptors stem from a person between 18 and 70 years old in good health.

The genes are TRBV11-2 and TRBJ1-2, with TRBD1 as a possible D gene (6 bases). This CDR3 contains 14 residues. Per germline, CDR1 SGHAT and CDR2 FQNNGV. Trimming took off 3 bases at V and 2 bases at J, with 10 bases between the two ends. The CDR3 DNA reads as TGTGCCAGCAGCTTTGAAAGGGGGAACTATGGCTACACCTTC. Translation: CASSFERGNYGYTF.

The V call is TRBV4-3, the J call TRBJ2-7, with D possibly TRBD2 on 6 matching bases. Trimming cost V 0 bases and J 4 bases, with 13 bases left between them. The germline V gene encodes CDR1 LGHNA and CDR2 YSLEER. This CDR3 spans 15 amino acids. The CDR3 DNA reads TGCGCCAGCAGCCAAGAGGGGCCAGGGAGGTACGAGCAGTACTTC. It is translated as CASSQEGPGRYEQYF.

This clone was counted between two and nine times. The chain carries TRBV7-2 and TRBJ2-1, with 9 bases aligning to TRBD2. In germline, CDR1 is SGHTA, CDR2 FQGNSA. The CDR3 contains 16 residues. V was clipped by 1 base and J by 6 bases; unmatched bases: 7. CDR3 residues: CASSLEGTSRRNEQFF. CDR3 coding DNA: TGTGCCAGCAGCTTAGAGGGGACTAGCAGACGCAATGAGCAGTTCTTC.

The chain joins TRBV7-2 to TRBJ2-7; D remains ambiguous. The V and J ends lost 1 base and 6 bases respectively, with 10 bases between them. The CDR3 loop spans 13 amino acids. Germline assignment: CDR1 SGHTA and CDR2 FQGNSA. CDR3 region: CASSLEPGFEQYF. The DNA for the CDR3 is TGTGCCAGCAGCTTAGAACCGGGTTTCGAGCAGTACTTC.

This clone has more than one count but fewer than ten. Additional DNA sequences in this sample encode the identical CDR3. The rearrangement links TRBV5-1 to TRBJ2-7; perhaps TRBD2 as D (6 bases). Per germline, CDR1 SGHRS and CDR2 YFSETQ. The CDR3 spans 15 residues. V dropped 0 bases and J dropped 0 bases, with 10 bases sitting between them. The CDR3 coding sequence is TGCGCCAGCAGCTTGGAACCAGCGGGCTCCTACGAGCAGTACTTC. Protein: CASSLEPAGSYEQYF.

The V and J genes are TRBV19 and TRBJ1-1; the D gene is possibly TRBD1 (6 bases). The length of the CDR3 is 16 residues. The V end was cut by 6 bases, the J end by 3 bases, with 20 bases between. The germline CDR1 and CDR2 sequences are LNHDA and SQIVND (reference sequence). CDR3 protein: CASSHTGNGQYTEAFF. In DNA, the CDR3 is TGTGCCAGTAGCCATACAGGGAATGGACAGTACACTGAAGCTTTCTTT. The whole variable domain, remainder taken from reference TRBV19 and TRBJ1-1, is DGGITQSPKYLFRKEGQNVTLSCEQNLNHDAMYWYRQDPGQGLRLIYYSQIVNDFQKGDIAEGYSVSREKKESFPLTVTSAQKNPTAFYLCASSHTGNGQYTEAFFGQGTRLTVV.

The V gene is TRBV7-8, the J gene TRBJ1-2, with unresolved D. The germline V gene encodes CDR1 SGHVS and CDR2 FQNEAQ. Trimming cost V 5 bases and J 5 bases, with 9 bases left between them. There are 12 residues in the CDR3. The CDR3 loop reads CASSRIKYGYTF. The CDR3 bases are TGTGCCAGCAGCAGAATCAAGTATGGCTACACCTTC.

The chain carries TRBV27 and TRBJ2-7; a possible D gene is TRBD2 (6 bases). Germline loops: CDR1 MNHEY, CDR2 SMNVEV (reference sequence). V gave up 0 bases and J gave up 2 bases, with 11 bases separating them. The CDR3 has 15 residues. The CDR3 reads CASSLSYGGPYEQYF. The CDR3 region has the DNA TGTGCCAGCAGTTTATCATACGGGGGACCCTACGAGCAGTACTTC.

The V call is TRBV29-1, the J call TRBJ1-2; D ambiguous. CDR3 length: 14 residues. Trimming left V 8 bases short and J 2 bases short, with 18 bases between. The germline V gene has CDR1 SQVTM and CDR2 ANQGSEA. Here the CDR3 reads CSSDAGSGNYGYTF. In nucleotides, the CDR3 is TGCAGCTCGGACGCGGGATCCGGGAACTATGGCTACACCTTC.

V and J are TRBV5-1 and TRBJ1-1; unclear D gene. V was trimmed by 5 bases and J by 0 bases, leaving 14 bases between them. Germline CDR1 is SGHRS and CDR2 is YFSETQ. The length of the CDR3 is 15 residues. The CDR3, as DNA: TGCGCCAGCAGGTCCACACTTGGGTTGAACACTGAAGCTTTCTTT. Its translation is CASRSTLGLNTEAFF.

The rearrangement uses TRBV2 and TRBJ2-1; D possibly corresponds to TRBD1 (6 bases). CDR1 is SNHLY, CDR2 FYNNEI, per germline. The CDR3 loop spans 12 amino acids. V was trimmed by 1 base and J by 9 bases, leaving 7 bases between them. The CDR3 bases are TGTGCCAGCAGTGAAGTACAGGGTGAGCAGTTCTTC. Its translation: CASSEVQGEQFF.

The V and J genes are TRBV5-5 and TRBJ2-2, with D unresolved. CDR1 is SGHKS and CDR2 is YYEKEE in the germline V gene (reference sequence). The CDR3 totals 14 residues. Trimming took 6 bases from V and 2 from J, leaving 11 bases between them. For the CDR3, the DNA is TGTGCCAGCACTCCGGGCGGCAACACCGGGGAGCTGTTTTTT. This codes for CASTPGGNTGELFF.

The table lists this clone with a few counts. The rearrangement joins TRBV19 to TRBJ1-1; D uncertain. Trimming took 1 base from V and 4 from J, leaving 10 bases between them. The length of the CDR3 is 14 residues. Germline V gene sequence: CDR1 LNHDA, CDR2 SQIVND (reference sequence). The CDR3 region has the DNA TGTGCCAGTAGTATAGTGGGCCCCGCCACTGAAGCTTTCTTT. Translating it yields CASSIVGPATEAFF.

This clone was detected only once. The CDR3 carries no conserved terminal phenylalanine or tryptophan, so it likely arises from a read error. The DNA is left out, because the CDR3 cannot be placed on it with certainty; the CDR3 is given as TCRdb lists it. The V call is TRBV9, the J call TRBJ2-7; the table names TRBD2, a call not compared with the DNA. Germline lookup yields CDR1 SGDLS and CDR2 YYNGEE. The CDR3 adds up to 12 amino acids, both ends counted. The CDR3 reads CASSHILAGLGG.

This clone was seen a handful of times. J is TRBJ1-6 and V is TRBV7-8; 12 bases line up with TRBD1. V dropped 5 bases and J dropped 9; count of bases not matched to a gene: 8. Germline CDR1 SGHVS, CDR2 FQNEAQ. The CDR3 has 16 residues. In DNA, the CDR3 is TGTGCCAGCAGCCTAAGACCGGGACAGGGGGCTTCACCCCTCCACTTT. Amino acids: CASSLRPGQGASPLHF.